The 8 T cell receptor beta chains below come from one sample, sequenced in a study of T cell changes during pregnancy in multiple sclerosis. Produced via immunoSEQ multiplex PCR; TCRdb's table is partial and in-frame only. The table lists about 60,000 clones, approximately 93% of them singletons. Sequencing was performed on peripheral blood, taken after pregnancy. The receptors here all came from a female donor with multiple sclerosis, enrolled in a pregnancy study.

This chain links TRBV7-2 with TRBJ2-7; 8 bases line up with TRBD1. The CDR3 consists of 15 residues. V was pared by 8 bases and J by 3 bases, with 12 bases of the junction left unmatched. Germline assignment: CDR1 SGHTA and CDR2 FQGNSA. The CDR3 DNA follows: TGTGCCAGCTCCAGAATCCGGGACAGGAGCTACGAGCAGTACTTC. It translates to CASSRIRDRSYEQYF.

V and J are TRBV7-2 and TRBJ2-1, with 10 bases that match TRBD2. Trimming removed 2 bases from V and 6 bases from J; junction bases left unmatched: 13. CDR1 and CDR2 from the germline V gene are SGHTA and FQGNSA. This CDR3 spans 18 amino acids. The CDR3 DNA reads TGTGCCAGCAGCTTAATGGATTTTGCGGGACTAGCGTCCAATGAGCAGTTCTTC. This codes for CASSLMDFAGLASNEQFF.

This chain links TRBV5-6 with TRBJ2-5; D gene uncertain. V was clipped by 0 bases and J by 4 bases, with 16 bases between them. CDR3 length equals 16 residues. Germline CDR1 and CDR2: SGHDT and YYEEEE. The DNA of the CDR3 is TGTGCCAGCAGCTTGGTGGGCAATACCTTCAGAGAGACCCAGTACTTC. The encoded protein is CASSLVGNTFRETQYF.

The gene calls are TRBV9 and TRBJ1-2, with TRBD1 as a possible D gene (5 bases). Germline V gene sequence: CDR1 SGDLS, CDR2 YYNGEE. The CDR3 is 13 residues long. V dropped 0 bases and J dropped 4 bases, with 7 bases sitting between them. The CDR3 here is CASSVDDSYGYTF. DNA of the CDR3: TGTGCCAGCAGCGTAGACGACAGCTATGGCTACACCTTC.

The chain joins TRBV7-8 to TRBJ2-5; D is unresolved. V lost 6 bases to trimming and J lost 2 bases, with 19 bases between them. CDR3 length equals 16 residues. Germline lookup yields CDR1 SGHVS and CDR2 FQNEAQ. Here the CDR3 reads CASSHLRLQAQETQYF. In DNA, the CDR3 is TGTGCCAGCAGTCATCTTAGGCTTCAGGCTCAAGAGACCCAGTACTTC.

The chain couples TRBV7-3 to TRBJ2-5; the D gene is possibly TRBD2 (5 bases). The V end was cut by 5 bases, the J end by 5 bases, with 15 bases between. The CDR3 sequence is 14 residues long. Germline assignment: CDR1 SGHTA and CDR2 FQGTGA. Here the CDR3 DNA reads TGTGCCAGCAGCCCCGGAGGCATGGGGGAGACCCAGTACTTC. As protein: CASSPGGMGETQYF.

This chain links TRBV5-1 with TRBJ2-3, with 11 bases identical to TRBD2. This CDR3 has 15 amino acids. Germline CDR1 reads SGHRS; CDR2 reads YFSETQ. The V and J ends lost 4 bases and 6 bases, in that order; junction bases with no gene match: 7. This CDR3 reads CASSPTSGSTDTQYF. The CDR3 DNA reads TGCGCCAGCAGCCCCACTAGCGGGAGTACGGATACGCAGTATTTT.

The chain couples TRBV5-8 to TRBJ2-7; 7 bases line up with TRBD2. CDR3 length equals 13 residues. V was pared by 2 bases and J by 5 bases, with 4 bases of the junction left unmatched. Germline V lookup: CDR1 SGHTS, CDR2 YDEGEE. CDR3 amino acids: CASSFRGSHEQYF. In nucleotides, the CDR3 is TGTGCCAGCAGCTTTCGCGGGAGTCACGAGCAGTACTTC.